These 20 T cell receptor beta chains were sequenced from one sample in a study of blood T cell repertoires in COVID-19. Sequenced by immunoSEQ multiplex PCR; TCRdb stores in-frame clones only, minus some. Of 60,000 to 65,000 clones listed, over 65% are singletons. Sequenced material: peripheral blood. Receptors were obtained from a man between 60 and 70 years old with COVID-19, enrolled during active disease.

The V and J genes are TRBV30 and TRBJ2-7, with D possibly being TRBD2 (5 bases). This CDR3 comprises 14 residues. Germline CDR1 is GTSNPN and CDR2 is SVGIG (reference sequence). Trimming pared 0 bases from V and 6 bases from J, leaving 15 bases between. CDR3 nucleotides: TGTGCCTGGAGTGTACTTGAGGGATCCCCCGAGCAGTACTTC. Translation gives CAWSVLEGSPEQYF.

The chain recombines TRBV19 with TRBJ2-6, with a weak D call TRBD1 (6 bases). The CDR3 sequence is 14 residues long. With 4 bases removed from V and 2 bases from J, the gap between germline ends came to 6 bases. Germline V gene lookup returns CDR1 LNHDA and CDR2 SQIVND (reference sequence). The CDR3 region is CASSTGAGANVLTF. The DNA for the CDR3 is TGTGCCAGTAGTACAGGGGCTGGGGCCAACGTCCTGACTTTC.

The chain carries TRBV7-2 and TRBJ2-7; 8 nucleotides match TRBD2. The V segment lost 5 bases and the J segment 3 bases; nucleotides outside the gene matches: 18. There are 18 residues in the CDR3. Germline V gene data show CDR1 as SGHTA and CDR2 as FQGNSA. The CDR3 DNA sequence: TGTGCCAGCAGCCCAGTAGGGCCAAAGCCGGGACTAGTCTACGAGCAGTACTTC. Encoded protein: CASSPVGPKPGLVYEQYF.

This clone was seen just once. The chain links TRBV28 to TRBJ1-5, with D possibly matching TRBD1 (5 bases). The CDR3 loop spans 12 amino acids. The V and J ends lost 7 bases and 5 bases respectively, with 9 bases between them. From germline, CDR1 is MDHEN and CDR2 SYDVKM. The CDR3 sequence: CASTRGYQPQHF. The CDR3 region has the DNA TGTGCCAGCACTCGGGGGTATCAGCCCCAGCATTTT.

This clone has just a few counts. The V and J genes are TRBV6-5 and TRBJ2-7, with 9 bases aligning to TRBD1. Germline trimming cut 6 bases from V and 0 bases from J; bases unmatched to any gene: 6. Germline V CDR1 and CDR2: MNHEY, SVGAGI. This CDR3 is built from 15 residues. The CDR3 bases are TGTGCCAGCAGAACAGGACAGGGGATCTCCTACGAGCAGTACTTC. Amino acids: CASRTGQGISYEQYF.

The chain's CDR3 is CASTPRGAQGEAFF. Here the CDR3 DNA reads TGTGCCAGCACCCCACGGGGGGCGCAGGGTGAAGCTTTCTTT. This chain joins TRBV27 and TRBJ1-1; perhaps TRBD1 as D (6 bases). This CDR3 contains 14 residues. The germline CDR1 and CDR2 sequences are MNHEY and SMNVEV (reference sequence). V lost 7 bases and J 7 bases, leaving 19 bases between the germline ends.

This clone occurred a few times. The chain combines TRBV5-5 with TRBJ2-2, with D maybe TRBD2 (5 bases). This CDR3 has 14 residues. Trimming took off 0 bases at V and 5 bases at J, with 8 bases between the two ends. The germline gives CDR1 SGHKS, CDR2 YYEKEE (reference sequence). The CDR3 here is CASSLVTGTGELFF. The CDR3 nucleotides read TGTGCCAGCAGCTTGGTGACGGGAACCGGGGAGCTGTTTTTT.

V is TRBV5-4 and J is TRBJ1-5; weak D call: TRBD1 (5 bases). The CDR3 contains 16 residues. The V gene's germline CDR1 is SGHNT and CDR2 YYREEE (reference sequence). The V end lost 0 bases, the J end lost 7 bases, and 17 bases lay between the germline ends. CDR3 sequence reads: CASSLGGGGPGQPQHF. CDR3 in DNA: TGTGCCAGCAGCTTGGGGGGGGGAGGCCCCGGCCAGCCCCAGCATTTT.

The chain links TRBV6-5 to TRBJ2-1; D gene uncertain. Germline V lookup: CDR1 MNHEY, CDR2 SVGAGI. V was shortened by 8 bases and J by 6 bases, with 8 bases between the two germline ends. The CDR3 has 11 amino acids. The chain's CDR3 is CASLYRNEQFF. Here the CDR3 DNA reads TGTGCCAGCCTCTACCGCAATGAGCAGTTCTTC.

The V gene is TRBV11-3, the J gene TRBJ2-1; D remains unclear. V shed 1 base and J shed 7 bases, with 8 bases lying between them. Germline V gives CDR1 SGHNT, CDR2 YENEEA. The CDR3 covers 13 residues. The CDR3 protein is CASSLGVINEQFF. The CDR3 coding sequence is TGTGCCAGCAGCTTAGGAGTGATAAATGAGCAGTTCTTC.

The rearrangement uses TRBV5-4 and TRBJ2-3; 8 positions agree with TRBD2. Trimming cost V 4 bases and J 4 bases; bases outside gene matches: 20. Germline V gene data show CDR1 as SGHNT and CDR2 as YYREEE (reference sequence). The CDR3 sequence is 19 residues long. This chain's CDR3 is CASSPSPAAGGRGADTQYF. Written as DNA, the CDR3 is TGTGCCAGCAGCCCATCCCCGGCGGCCGGGGGGCGGGGGGCAGATACGCAGTATTTT. Complete variable domain (other parts from reference TRBV5-4 and TRBJ2-3): ETGVTQSPTHLIKTRGQQVTLRCSSQSGHNTVSWYQQALGQGPQFIFQYYREEENGRGNFPPRFSGLQFPNYSSELNVNALELDDSALYLCASSPSPAAGGRGADTQYFGPGTRLTVL.

This clone was recorded once. This rearrangement joins TRBV5-1 to TRBJ2-1, with D possibly TRBD1 on 5 matching bases. The CDR3 totals 13 residues. V shed 2 bases and J shed 9 bases, with 12 bases lying between them. CDR1 is SGHRS, CDR2 YFSETQ, per germline. The CDR3 here is CASSFPTGPEQFF. DNA of the CDR3: TGCGCCAGCAGCTTTCCTACAGGTCCTGAGCAGTTCTTC.

The chain uses TRBV20-1 and TRBJ1-1; D unresolved. V was trimmed by 4 bases and J by 8 bases, leaving 8 bases between them. Germline-derived CDR1 and CDR2 are DFQATT and SNEGSKA (reference sequence). The CDR3 sequence is 10 residues long. The CDR3 nucleotides read TGCAGTGCTACCGCCGGGGAAGCTTTCTTT. This encodes CSATAGEAFF.

The J gene is TRBJ1-2, the V gene TRBV6-1; a weak D match, TRBD1 (6 bases). Trimming pared 2 bases from V and 4 bases from J, leaving 14 bases between. The CDR3 spans 15 residues. Germline V gene lookup returns CDR1 MNHNS and CDR2 SASEGT. CDR3 sequence reads: CASSEHRDLIYGYTF. CDR3 DNA sequence: TGTGCCAGCAGTGAACACAGGGACCTGATCTATGGCTACACCTTC.

The chain combines TRBV27 with TRBJ1-2, with 8 bases aligning to TRBD1. V lost 1 base to trimming and J lost 2 bases; unmatched junction nucleotides: 6. CDR1 is MNHEY, CDR2 SMNVEV, per germline (reference sequence). This CDR3 has 16 amino acids. The CDR3, as DNA: TGTGCCAGCAGTTTATGGGCCGGGGACAGGAACTATGGCTACACCTTC. It specifies CASSLWAGDRNYGYTF.

The J gene is TRBJ2-3, the V gene TRBV10-2; 9 bases agree with TRBD2. V lost 7 bases to trimming and J lost 1 base; unmatched junction nucleotides: 6. The germline V gene has CDR1 WSHSY and CDR2 SAAADI. This CDR3 comprises 15 residues. The CDR3 sequence is CASKRLAERTDTQYF. In DNA, the CDR3 is TGCGCCAGCAAGAGACTAGCGGAGCGCACAGATACGCAGTATTTT.

This chain uses TRBV9 with TRBJ2-1; 13 nucleotides line up with TRBD2. Germline V gene lookup returns CDR1 SGDLS and CDR2 YYNGEE. Trimming cost V 4 bases and J 5 bases; bases outside gene matches: 3. This CDR3 comprises 15 residues. CDR3 sequence (DNA): TGTGCCAGCAGCCAGGGACTAGCGGGGAACAATGAGCAGTTCTTC. It yields the protein CASSQGLAGNNEQFF.

The rearrangement uses TRBV12-3 or TRBV12-4 and TRBJ2-2; 7 bases fit TRBD2. This CDR3 region has 13 residues. J gave up 8 bases and V 6 bases, and 6 bases lay outside the gene matches. CDR3 sequence (DNA): TGTGCCAGCAGCTTGACGCGGGGGGGGGAGCTGTTTTTT. This gives the protein CASSLTRGGELFF.

The chain links TRBV28 to TRBJ2-1; D perhaps matches TRBD2 (5 bases). The germline V gene has CDR1 MDHEN and CDR2 SYDVKM. The CDR3 loop spans 14 amino acids. V lost 8 bases, J lost 7 bases, and 18 bases lay in between. Here the CDR3 reads CASAPGRLSNEQFF. Here the CDR3 DNA reads TGTGCCAGCGCGCCGGGCAGACTATCTAATGAGCAGTTCTTC.

In DNA, the CDR3 is TGTGCCTGGGGGCGACAGGGCTATGGCTACACCTTC. Its protein is CAWGRQGYGYTF. The V call is TRBV30, the J call TRBJ1-2, with TRBD1 matching 7 bases. The V segment lost 5 bases and the J segment 4 bases; nucleotides outside the gene matches: 4. Germline V gene sequence: CDR1 GTSNPN, CDR2 SVGIG (reference sequence). The CDR3 is 12 residues long.